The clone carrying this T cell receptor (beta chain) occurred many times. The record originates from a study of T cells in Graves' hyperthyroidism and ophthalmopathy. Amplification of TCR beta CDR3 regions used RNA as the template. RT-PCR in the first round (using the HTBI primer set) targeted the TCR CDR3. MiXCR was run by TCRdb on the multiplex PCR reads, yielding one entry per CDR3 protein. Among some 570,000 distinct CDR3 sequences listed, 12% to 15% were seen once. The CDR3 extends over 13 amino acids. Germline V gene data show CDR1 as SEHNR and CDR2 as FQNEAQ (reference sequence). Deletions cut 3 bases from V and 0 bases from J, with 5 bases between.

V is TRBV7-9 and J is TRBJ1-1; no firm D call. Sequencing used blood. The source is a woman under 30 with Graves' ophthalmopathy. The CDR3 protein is CASSFLVNTEAFF. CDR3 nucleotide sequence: TGTGCCAGCAGCTTTCTCGTGAACACTGAAGCTTTCTTT.